These T cell receptor beta chains were read from a single sample in a study of cytomegalovirus exposure and HLA in healthy donors. The protocol was immunoSEQ multiplex PCR, while the TCRdb copy is restricted to in-frame clones and leaves out a portion. The sample records about 160,000 clones, about 82% being singletons. The sequenced sample was PBMCs. These TCRs come from a female donor in good health and CMV-seronegative. Each CDR3 is given with its conserved first and last residue. A D gene is named only where the DNA matches it firmly. Only part of the rows carry a size: once, few, many, or a class if the clone is expanded.

CDR3nt: TGCGCCAGCAGCTTGGGGGACAGGGTCCACGAGCAGTACTTC
CDR3aa: CASSLGDRVHEQYF
d_gene: TRBD1
abundance: NA
j_gene: TRBJ2-7
v_gene: TRBV5-1

CDR3nt: TGTGCCAGCTCACCCCCGGGCGGGGGAAACACCATATATTTT
CDR3aa: CASSPPGGGNTIYF
d_gene: NA
abundance: NA
j_gene: TRBJ1-3
v_gene: TRBV18

CDR3nt: TGCGCCAGCACCGGGGGGAGCGGGAGAAGGACAGATACGCAGTATTTT
CDR3aa: CASTGGSGRRTDTQYF
d_gene: TRBD2
abundance: once
j_gene: TRBJ2-3
v_gene: TRBV5-1

CDR3nt: TGTGCCAGTAGTATTTCAGGAACCGATACGCAGTATTTT
CDR3aa: CASSISGTDTQYF
d_gene: NA
abundance: NA
j_gene: TRBJ2-3
v_gene: TRBV19

CDR3nt: TGCGCCAGCAGGCCAGGGGGCCTACACTATGGCTACACCTTC
CDR3aa: CASRPGGLHYGYTF
d_gene: TRBD1
abundance: NA
j_gene: TRBJ1-2
v_gene: TRBV10-1

CDR3nt: TGTGCCAGCAGTAGCGGCGCAGGCTTCTACAATGAGCAGTTCTTC
CDR3aa: CASSSGAGFYNEQFF
d_gene: NA
abundance: NA
j_gene: TRBJ2-1
v_gene: TRBV6-5

CDR3nt: TGTGCCAGCAGCGTTCTCGGAGGCACAGATACGCAGTATTTT
CDR3aa: CASSVLGGTDTQYF
d_gene: NA
abundance: NA
j_gene: TRBJ2-3
v_gene: TRBV9

CDR3nt: TGTGCCAGCAGTCTAACGGGCAGCGGTGGCCATACGCAGTATTTT
CDR3aa: CASSLTGSGGHTQYF
d_gene: NA
abundance: NA
j_gene: TRBJ2-3
v_gene: TRBV6-5

CDR3nt: TGTGCCAGCTCCAACAGGGGGACTGAAGCTTTCTTT
CDR3aa: CASSNRGTEAFF
d_gene: TRBD1
abundance: few
j_gene: TRBJ1-1
v_gene: TRBV18

CDR3nt: TGTGCCAGTAGCCCCGGGACATCCTACGAGCAGTACTTC
CDR3aa: CASSPGTSYEQYF
d_gene: NA
abundance: NA
j_gene: TRBJ2-7
v_gene: TRBV19

CDR3nt: TGCAGCCCTACCGCGGTTGGCGCTTTCTTT
CDR3aa: CSPTAVGAFF
d_gene: NA
abundance: few
j_gene: TRBJ1-1
v_gene: TRBV20-1

CDR3nt: TGCGCCAGCAGCCAAGAAATGCAGGCTGAAGCTTTCTTT
CDR3aa: CASSQEMQAEAFF
d_gene: NA
abundance: NA
j_gene: TRBJ1-1
v_gene: TRBV4-1

CDR3nt: TGTGCCAGCAGCCCGGGGCGTAGCGGGGTTGCTGGCCGGGAGACCCAGTACTTC
CDR3aa: CASSPGRSGVAGRETQYF
d_gene: TRBD2
abundance: NA
j_gene: TRBJ2-5
v_gene: TRBV7-9

CDR3nt: TGTGCCAGCAGTGCTAGTTACGGTCTGGTAGCTTTCTTT
CDR3aa: CASSASYGLVAFF
d_gene: NA
abundance: few
j_gene: TRBJ1-1
v_gene: TRBV25-1

CDR3nt: TGTGCCAGCAGTTCTCTCATCCGCGACAGCGGGACCTACGAGCAGTACTTC
CDR3aa: CASSSLIRDSGTYEQYF
d_gene: TRBD2
abundance: NA
j_gene: TRBJ2-7
v_gene: TRBV27

CDR3nt: TGTGCCAGCAGTTTGGGGACAGGGGTCTACAATGAGCAGTTCTTC
CDR3aa: CASSLGTGVYNEQFF
d_gene: TRBD1
abundance: NA
j_gene: TRBJ2-1
v_gene: TRBV28

CDR3nt: TGTGCCTGGTCCCTAAACTATGGCTACACCTTC
CDR3aa: CAWSLNYGYTF
d_gene: NA
abundance: NA
j_gene: TRBJ1-2
v_gene: TRBV30

CDR3nt: TGTGCCAGCAGTCCTCCGGACAGGGGCCGGGGCTACACCTTC
CDR3aa: CASSPPDRGRGYTF
d_gene: TRBD1
abundance: NA
j_gene: TRBJ1-2
v_gene: TRBV28

CDR3nt: TGTGCCAGCAGTTACTCGGGGGACAGGGACTACGAGCAGTACTTC
CDR3aa: CASSYSGDRDYEQYF
d_gene: TRBD1
abundance: few
j_gene: TRBJ2-7
v_gene: TRBV6-5

CDR3nt: TGTGCCAGCCTCGGGGGGCAGCAAGAGACCCAGTACTTC
CDR3aa: CASLGGQQETQYF
d_gene: NA
abundance: NA
j_gene: TRBJ2-5
v_gene: TRBV18

CDR3nt: TGTGCCAGCAGCTGGTCAGTGACAGGGCAGGGCCAGCCCCAGCATTTT
CDR3aa: CASSWSVTGQGQPQHF
d_gene: TRBD1
abundance: NA
j_gene: TRBJ1-5
v_gene: TRBV7-2

CDR3nt: TGTGCCAGCAGTTTATACGTCCCAACAGGAGCGCGGGGCTACACCTTC
CDR3aa: CASSLYVPTGARGYTF
d_gene: NA
abundance: NA
j_gene: TRBJ1-2
v_gene: TRBV27

CDR3nt: TGTGCCAGCAGCCCTCATCCACTTTCCGGGACAGGTGTAAAAGAGACCCAGTACTTC
CDR3aa: CASSPHPLSGTGVKETQYF
d_gene: TRBD1
abundance: NA
j_gene: TRBJ2-5
v_gene: TRBV9

CDR3nt: TGTGCCAGCTCACCCGAGCCGTTGATCTGGGAGACCCAGTACTTC
CDR3aa: CASSPEPLIWETQYF
d_gene: NA
abundance: NA
j_gene: TRBJ2-5
v_gene: TRBV18

CDR3nt: TGTGCCAGCCGTCCATCGAGCTCCTACGAGCAGTACTTC
CDR3aa: CASRPSSSYEQYF
d_gene: NA
abundance: few
j_gene: TRBJ2-7
v_gene: TRBV27

CDR3nt: TGTGCCAGTAGCCCCCACGGACTAGCGAGGGGCAATGAGCAGTTCTTC
CDR3aa: CASSPHGLARGNEQFF
d_gene: TRBD2
abundance: NA
j_gene: TRBJ2-1
v_gene: TRBV19

CDR3nt: TGTGCCAGTAGTACCGGAATAAGCGGAGAGACCCAGTACTTC
CDR3aa: CASSTGISGETQYF
d_gene: NA
abundance: NA
j_gene: TRBJ2-5
v_gene: TRBV19